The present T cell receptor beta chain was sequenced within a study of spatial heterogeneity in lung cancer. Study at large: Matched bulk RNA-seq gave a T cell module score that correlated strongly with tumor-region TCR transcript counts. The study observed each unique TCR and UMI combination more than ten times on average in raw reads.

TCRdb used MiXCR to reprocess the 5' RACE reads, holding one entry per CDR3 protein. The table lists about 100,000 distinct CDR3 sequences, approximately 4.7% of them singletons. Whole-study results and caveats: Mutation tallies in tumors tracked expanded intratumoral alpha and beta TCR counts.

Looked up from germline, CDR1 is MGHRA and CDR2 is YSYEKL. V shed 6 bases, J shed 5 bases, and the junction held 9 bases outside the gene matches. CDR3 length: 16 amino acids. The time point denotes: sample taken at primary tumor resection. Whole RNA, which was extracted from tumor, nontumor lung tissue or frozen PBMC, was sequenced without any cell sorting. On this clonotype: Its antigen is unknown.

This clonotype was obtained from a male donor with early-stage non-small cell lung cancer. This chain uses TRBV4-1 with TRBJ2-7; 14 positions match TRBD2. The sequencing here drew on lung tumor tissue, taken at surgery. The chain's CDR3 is CASRGLAGAQSDEQYF. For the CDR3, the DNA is TGCGCCAGCAGGGGACTAGCGGGAGCTCAGTCGGACGAGCAGTACTTC.